The clone carrying this T cell receptor beta chain has a count of ten or more. The antigen remains undetermined. Calling Graves' hyperthyroidism stable meant ophthalmopathy did not progress within 18 months. The diagnoses drew upon clinical symptoms, serum thyroxine and TRAb, thyroid ultrasound and orbital computed tomography. V lost 3 bases and J lost 7; bases outside the gene matches: 4. Germline V gene data show CDR1 as SGHTA and CDR2 as FQGTGA. The CDR3 has 15 residues. Amplification of TCR beta CDR3 regions was performed using RNA transcripts as template. The TCR CDR3 was amplified in a first-round RT-PCR using the HTBI primer set. TCRdb re-called the multiplex PCR reads with MiXCR, one entry per CDR3 protein. The repertoire includes 95,000 to 110,000 distinct CDR3 sequences, 16% of them detected once, and around two fifths sits in the top ten. This entry is derived from a study of T cells in Graves' hyperthyroidism and ophthalmopathy.

Broader study findings: Ophthalmopathy was told apart from stable hyperthyroidism by a 13 V-J model.

The J gene is TRBJ2-1, the V gene TRBV7-3, with TRBD2 matching over 12 bases. This TCR derives from a woman between 45 and 60 years old with Graves' hyperthyroidism. Sequences were obtained from blood. The DNA for the CDR3 is TGTGCCAGCAGCTTCCTAGCGGGAGGGCCGAATGAGCAGTTCTTC. Its protein product is CASSFLAGGPNEQFF.